This T cell receptor (beta chain) was recorded in a study of blood T cells in healthy people across ages. Turning to the study itself: Template switching retrieved approximately one barcoded beta molecule for each two T cells. Study results and limitations: Per-million-T-cell TCR beta diversity fell roughly linearly with age.

The V gene end was trimmed by 4 bases and the J gene end by 9 bases; junction bases not matched to a gene: 11. The germline gives CDR1 MNHNS, CDR2 SASEGT. The length of the CDR3 is 15 residues. Primers used in a second PCR of roughly 6 to 12 cycles were a sample-barcoded 5' primer and a J-beta primer mix. TCRdb redid the calling of the 5' RACE reads with MiXCR, one entry per CDR3 protein. The table records 850,000 to 1,300,000 distinct CDR3 sequences, 35% to 55% of them present only once. There were healthy Caucasian individuals from Russia, aged about 6 to 90, serving as donors. Isolation of PBMCs gave at least 6.5 million cells per sample. Note on this clonotype: Its antigen is unknown.

Sequencing input: blood. The V and J genes are TRBV6-1 and TRBJ1-5, with 8 bases matching TRBD1. This clonotype originated in a woman aged 60 to 75 in good health. The CDR3 reads CASSAVGTGGRPQHF. CDR3 sequence (DNA): TGTGCCAGCAGTGCGGTTGGGACAGGAGGTAGGCCCCAGCATTTT.